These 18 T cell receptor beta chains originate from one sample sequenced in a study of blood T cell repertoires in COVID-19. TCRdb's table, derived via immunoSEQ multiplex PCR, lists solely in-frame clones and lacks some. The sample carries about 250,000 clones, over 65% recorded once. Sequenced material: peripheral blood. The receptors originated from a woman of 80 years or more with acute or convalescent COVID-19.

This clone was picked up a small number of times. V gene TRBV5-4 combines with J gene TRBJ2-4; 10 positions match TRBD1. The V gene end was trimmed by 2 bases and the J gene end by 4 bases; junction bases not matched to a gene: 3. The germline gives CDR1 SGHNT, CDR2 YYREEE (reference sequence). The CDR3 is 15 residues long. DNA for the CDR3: TGTGCCAGCAGCTTCGACAGGGGGCGAAAAAACATTCAGTACTTC. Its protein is CASSFDRGRKNIQYF.

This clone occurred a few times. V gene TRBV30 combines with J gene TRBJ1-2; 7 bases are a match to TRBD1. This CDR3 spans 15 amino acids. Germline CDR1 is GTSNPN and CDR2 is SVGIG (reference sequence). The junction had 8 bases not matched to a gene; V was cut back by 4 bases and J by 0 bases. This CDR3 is CAWTGGREANYGYTF. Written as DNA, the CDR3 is TGTGCCTGGACAGGGGGTAGGGAAGCTAACTATGGCTACACCTTC.

The CDR3 sequence: CASSSGSGKETQYF. The CDR3 nucleotides read TGTGCCAGCAGCTCGGGGAGTGGAAAAGAGACCCAGTACTTC. This chain connects TRBV28 to TRBJ2-5; TRBD2 might be the D (5 bases). The germline CDR1 and CDR2 sequences are MDHEN and SYDVKM. The CDR3 has 14 residues. Deletions cut 6 bases from V and 3 bases from J, with 14 bases between.

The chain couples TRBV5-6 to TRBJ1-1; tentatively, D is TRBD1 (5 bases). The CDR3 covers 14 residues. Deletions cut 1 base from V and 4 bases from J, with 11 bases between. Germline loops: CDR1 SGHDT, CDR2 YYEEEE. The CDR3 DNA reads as TGTGCCAGCAGCTTGAGGGGAGGTCCCACTGAAGCTTTCTTT. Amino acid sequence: CASSLRGGPTEAFF.

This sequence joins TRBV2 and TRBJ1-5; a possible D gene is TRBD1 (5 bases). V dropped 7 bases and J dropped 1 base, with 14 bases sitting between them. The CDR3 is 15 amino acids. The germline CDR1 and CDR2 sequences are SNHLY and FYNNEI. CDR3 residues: CASTSGLVSNQPQHF. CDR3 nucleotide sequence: TGTGCCAGCACCTCAGGGTTGGTGAGCAATCAGCCCCAGCATTTT.

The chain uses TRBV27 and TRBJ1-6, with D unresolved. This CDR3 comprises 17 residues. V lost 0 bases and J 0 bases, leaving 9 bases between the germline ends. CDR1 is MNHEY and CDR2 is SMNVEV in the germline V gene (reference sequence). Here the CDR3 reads CASSLSWPGSYNSPLHF. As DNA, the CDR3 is TGTGCCAGCAGTTTATCGTGGCCGGGCTCCTATAATTCACCCCTCCACTTT.

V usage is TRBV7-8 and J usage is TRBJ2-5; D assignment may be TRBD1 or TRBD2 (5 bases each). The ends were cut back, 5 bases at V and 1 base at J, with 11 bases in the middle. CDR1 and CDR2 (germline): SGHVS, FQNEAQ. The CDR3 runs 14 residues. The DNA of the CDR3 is TGTGCCAGCAGCCGGGGAAGGGGCCAAGAGACCCAGTACTTC. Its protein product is CASSRGRGQETQYF.

CDR3 loop: CASSSSGVDYGYTF. As DNA, the CDR3 is TGTGCCAGCAGTAGTTCCGGGGTGGACTATGGCTACACCTTC. V gene TRBV6-5 combines with J gene TRBJ1-2; no definite D call. Trimming stripped 5 bases from V and 3 bases from J, with 13 bases between. This CDR3 contains 14 residues. Looked up from germline, CDR1 is MNHEY and CDR2 is SVGAGI.

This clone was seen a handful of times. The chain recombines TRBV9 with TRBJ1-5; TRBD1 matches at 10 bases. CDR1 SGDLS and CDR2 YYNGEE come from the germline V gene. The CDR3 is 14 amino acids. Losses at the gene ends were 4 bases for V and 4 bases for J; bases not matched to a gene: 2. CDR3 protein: CASSLGQGNQPQHF. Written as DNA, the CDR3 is TGTGCCAGCAGCCTGGGACAGGGGAATCAGCCCCAGCATTTT.

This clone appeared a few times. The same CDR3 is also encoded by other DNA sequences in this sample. For the CDR3, the DNA is TGTGCCAGCAGCTTCATGGGGGCTAAAGATACGCAGTATTTT. Its translation: CASSFMGAKDTQYF. This chain uses TRBV7-2 with TRBJ2-3; maybe TRBD1 (6 bases). Trimming removed 3 bases from V and 5 bases from J, with 12 bases in between. The CDR3 is 14 residues long. Per the germline V gene, CDR1 is SGHTA and CDR2 is FQGNSA.

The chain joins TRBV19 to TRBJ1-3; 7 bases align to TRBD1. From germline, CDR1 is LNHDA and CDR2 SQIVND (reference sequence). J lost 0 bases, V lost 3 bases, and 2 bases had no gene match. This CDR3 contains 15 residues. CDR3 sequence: CASSMGTVSGNTIYF. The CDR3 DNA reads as TGTGCCAGTAGTATGGGGACAGTCTCTGGAAACACCATATATTTT.

The DNA of the CDR3 is TGTGCCAGCAGCGCCACAGGGCTAGGAGAGACCCAGTACTTC. Its protein is CASSATGLGETQYF. The V and J genes are TRBV7-6 and TRBJ2-5; a weak D match, TRBD1 (6 bases). The CDR3 totals 14 residues. V lost 5 bases, J lost 4 bases, and 14 bases lay in between. Germline V CDR1 and CDR2: SGHVS, FNYEAQ.

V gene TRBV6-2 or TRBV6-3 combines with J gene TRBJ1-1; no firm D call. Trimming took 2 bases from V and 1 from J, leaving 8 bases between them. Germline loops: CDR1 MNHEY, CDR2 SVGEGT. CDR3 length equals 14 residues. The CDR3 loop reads CASSYLGGNTEAFF. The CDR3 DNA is TGTGCCAGCAGTTACCTCGGCGGGAACACTGAAGCTTTCTTT.

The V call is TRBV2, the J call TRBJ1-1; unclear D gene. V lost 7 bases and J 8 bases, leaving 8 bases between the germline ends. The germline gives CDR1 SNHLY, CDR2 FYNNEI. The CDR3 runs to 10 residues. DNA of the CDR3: TGTGCCAGCACTTGGGCAGAAGCTTTCTTT. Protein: CASTWAEAFF.

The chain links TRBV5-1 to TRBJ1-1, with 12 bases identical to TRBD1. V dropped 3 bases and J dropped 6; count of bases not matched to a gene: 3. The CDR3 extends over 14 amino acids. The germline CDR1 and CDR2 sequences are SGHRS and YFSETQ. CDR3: CASSSGTGGSEAFF. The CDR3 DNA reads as TGCGCCAGCAGCTCCGGGACAGGGGGCTCTGAAGCTTTCTTT.

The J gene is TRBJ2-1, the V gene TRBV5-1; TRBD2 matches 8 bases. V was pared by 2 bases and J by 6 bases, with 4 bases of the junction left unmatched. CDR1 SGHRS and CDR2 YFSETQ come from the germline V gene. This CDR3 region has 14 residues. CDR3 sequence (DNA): TGCGCCAGCAGCTTAACTCGGGGGGGCAATGAGCAGTTCTTC. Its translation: CASSLTRGGNEQFF.

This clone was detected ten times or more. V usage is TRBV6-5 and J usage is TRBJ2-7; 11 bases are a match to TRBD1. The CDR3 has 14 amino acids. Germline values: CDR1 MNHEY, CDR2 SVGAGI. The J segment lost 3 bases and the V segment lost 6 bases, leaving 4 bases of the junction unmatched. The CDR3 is CASRRDRGIYEQYF. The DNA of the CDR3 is TGTGCCAGCAGGAGGGACAGGGGGATCTACGAGCAGTACTTC.

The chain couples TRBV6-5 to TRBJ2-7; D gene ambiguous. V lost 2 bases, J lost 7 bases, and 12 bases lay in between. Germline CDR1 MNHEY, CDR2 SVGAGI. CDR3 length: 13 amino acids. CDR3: CASSYPPSREQYF. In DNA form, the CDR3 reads TGTGCCAGCAGTTACCCGCCTTCGCGGGAGCAGTACTTC.